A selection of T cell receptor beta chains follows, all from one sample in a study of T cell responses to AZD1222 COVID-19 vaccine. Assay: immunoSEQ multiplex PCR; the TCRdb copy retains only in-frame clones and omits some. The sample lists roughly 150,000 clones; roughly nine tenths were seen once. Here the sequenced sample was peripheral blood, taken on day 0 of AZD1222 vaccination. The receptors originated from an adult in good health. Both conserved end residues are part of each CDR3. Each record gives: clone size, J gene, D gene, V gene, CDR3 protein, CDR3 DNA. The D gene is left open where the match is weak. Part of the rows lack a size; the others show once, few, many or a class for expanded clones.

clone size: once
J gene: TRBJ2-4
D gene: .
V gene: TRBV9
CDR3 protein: CASNYGGGKNIQYF
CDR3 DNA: TGTGCCAGCAATTACGGGGGAGGCAAAAACATTCAGTACTTC

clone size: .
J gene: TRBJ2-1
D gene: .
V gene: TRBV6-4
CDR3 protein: CASSDSAGAYNEQFF
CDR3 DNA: TGTGCCAGCAGTGACTCTGCGGGGGCATACAATGAGCAGTTCTTC

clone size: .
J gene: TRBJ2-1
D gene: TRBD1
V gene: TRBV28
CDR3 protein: CASSFSDRVGSEQFF
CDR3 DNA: TGTGCCAGCAGTTTTTCGGACAGGGTGGGGTCGGAGCAGTTCTTC

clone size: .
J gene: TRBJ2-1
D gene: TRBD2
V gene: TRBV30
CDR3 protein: CAWKGSSGGYNEQFF
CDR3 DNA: TGTGCCTGGAAGGGTTCTAGCGGGGGATACAATGAGCAGTTCTTC

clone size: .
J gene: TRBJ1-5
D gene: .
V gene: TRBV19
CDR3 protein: CASSTDTHGGGNQPQHF
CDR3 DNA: TGTGCCAGTAGTACGGACACCCACGGAGGTGGCAATCAGCCCCAGCATTTT

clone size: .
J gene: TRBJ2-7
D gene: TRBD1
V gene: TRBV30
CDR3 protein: CAWRQGQSYEQYF
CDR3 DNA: TGTGCCTGGAGGCAGGGACAGAGCTACGAGCAGTACTTC

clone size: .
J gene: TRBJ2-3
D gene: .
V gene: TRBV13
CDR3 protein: CASSLGTDTQYF
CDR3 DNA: TGTGCCAGCAGCCTTGGCACAGATACGCAGTATTTT

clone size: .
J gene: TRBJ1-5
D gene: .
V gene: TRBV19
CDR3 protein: CASSLGNNQPQHF
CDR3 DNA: TGTGCCAGTTCCCTCGGAAACAATCAGCCCCAGCATTTT

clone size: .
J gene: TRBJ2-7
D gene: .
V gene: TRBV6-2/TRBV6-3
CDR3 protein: CASSYSGIKTYEQYF
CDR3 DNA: TGTGCCAGCAGTTACTCCGGGATAAAGACCTACGAGCAGTACTTC

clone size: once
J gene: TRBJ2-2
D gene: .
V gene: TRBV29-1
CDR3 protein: CSPLGRGFLSLTGELFF
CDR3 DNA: TGCAGCCCGTTGGGCAGGGGTTTTTTAAGTCTTACCGGGGAGCTGTTTTTT

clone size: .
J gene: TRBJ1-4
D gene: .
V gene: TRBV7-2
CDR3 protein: CASSFFKGGDEKLFF
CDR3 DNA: TGTGCCAGCAGCTTTTTCAAGGGGGGGGATGAAAAACTGTTTTTT

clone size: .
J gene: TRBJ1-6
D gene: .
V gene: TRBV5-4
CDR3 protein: CASSIGTASSYNSPLHF
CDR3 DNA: TGTGCCAGCAGCATTGGGACCGCCAGCTCCTATAATTCACCCCTCCACTTT

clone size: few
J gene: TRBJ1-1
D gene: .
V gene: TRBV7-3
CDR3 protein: CASSLESQLLRTEAFF
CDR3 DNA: TGTGCCAGCAGCTTAGAAAGTCAGCTCCTTCGCACTGAAGCTTTCTTT

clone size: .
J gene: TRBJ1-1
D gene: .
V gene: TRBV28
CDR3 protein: CASSPENLNTEAFF
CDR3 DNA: TGTGCCAGCAGTCCCGAGAATTTGAACACTGAAGCTTTCTTT

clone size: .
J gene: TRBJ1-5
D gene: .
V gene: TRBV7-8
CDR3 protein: CASSPGTIQPQHF
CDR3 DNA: TGTGCCAGCAGCCCTGGGACAATTCAGCCCCAGCATTTT

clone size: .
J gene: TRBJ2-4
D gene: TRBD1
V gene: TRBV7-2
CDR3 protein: CASSLEGTGTKNIQYF
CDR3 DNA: TGTGCCAGCAGCCTCGAGGGGACAGGGACCAAAAACATTCAGTACTTC

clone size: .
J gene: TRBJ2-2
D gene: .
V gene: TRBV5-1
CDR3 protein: CASSLGGGWTGELFF
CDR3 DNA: TGCGCCAGCAGCCTAGGAGGGGGATGGACCGGGGAGCTGTTTTTT